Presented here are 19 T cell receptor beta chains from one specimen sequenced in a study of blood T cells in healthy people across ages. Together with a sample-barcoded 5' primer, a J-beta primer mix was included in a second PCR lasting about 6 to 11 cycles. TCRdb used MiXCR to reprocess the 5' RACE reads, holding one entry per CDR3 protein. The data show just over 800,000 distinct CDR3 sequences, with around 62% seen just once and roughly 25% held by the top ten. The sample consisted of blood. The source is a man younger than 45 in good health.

The CDR3 reads CASSPTDRSLVGYTF. The CDR3 nucleotides are TGTGCCAGCAGCCCAACCGACAGATCTCTTGTTGGCTACACCTTC. The chain has TRBV6-5 and TRBJ1-2; D possibly corresponds to TRBD1 (5 bases). Germline CDR1 MNHEY, CDR2 SVGAGI. The CDR3 contains 15 residues. V shed 6 bases and J shed 7 bases, with 21 bases lying between them.

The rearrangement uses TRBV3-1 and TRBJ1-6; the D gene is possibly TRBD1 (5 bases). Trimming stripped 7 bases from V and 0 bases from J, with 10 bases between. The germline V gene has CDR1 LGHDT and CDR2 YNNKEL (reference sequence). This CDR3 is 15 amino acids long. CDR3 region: CASKSGGSYNSPLHF. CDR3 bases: TGTGCCAGCAAATCCGGGGGCTCCTATAATTCACCCCTCCACTTT.

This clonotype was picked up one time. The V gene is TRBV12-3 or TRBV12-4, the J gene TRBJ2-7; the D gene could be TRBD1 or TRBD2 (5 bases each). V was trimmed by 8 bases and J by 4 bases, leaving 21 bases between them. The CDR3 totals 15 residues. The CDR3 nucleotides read TGTGCCAGCGGCCGGTCCGGGACGGCCGGATACGAGCAGTACTTC. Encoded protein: CASGRSGTAGYEQYF.

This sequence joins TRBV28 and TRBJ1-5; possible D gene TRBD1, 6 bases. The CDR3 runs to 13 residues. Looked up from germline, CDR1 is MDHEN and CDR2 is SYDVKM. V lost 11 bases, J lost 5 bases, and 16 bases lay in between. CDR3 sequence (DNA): TGTGCCGGTCGTCGGGGGGCAGATCAGCCCCAGCATTTT. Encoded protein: CAGRRGADQPQHF.

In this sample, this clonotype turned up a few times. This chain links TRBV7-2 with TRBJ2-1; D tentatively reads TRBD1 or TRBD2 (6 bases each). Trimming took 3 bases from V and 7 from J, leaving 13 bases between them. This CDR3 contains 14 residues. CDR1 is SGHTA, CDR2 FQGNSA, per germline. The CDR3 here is CASSLFGGRNEQFF. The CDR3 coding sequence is TGTGCCAGCAGCTTGTTTGGGGGGCGGAATGAGCAGTTCTTC.

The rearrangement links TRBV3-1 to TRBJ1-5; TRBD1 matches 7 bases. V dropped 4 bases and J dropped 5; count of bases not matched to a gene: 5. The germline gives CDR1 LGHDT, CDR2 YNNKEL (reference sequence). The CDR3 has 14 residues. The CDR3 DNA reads TGTGCCAGCAGCCCGAGGGGGCGCGATCAGCCCCAGCATTTT. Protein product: CASSPRGRDQPQHF.

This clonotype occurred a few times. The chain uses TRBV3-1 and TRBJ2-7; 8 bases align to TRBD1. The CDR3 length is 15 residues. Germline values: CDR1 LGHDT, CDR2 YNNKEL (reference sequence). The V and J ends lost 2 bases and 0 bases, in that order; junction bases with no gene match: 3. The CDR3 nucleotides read TGTGCCAGCAGCCAAAGACAGGGGAGCTCCTACGAGCAGTACTTC. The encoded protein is CASSQRQGSSYEQYF.

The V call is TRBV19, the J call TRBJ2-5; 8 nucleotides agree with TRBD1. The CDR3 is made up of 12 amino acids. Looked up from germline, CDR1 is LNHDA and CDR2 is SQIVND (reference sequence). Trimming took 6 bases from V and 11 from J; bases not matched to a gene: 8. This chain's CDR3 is CASSQGAREQYF. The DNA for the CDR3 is TGTGCCAGTAGCCAGGGGGCCAGAGAGCAGTACTTC.

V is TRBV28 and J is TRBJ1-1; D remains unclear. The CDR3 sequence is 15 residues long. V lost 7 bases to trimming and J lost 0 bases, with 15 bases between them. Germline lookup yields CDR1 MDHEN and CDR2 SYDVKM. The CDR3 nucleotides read TGTGCCAGCACCACCCAAACAGCTGTGAACACTGAAGCTTTCTTT. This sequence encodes CASTTQTAVNTEAFF.

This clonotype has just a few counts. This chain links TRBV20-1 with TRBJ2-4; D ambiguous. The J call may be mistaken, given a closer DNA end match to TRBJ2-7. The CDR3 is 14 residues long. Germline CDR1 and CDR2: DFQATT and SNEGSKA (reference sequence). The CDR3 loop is CSAREATGPYEQYF. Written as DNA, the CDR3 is TGCAGTGCTAGAGAGGCCACTGGCCCCTACGAGCAGTACTTC.

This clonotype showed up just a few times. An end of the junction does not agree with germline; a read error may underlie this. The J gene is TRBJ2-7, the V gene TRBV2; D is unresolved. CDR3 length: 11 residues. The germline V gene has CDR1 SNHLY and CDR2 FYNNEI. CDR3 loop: CASRDLYEQYF. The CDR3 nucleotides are TGTGCCAGCCGTGACCTGTACGAGCAGTACTTC.

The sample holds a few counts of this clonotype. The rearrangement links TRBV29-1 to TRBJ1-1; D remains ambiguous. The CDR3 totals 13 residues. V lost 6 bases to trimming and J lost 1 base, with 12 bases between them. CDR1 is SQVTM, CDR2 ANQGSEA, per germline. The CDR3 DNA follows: TGCAGCGTCGAAATACAGAGGAACACTGAAGCTTTCTTT. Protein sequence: CSVEIQRNTEAFF.

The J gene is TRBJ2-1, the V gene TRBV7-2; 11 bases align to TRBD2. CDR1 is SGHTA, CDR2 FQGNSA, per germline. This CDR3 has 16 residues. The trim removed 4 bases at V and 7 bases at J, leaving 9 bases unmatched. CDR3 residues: CASSSRGTSGGNEQFF. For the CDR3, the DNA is TGTGCCAGCAGCTCCAGAGGGACTAGCGGAGGAAATGAGCAGTTCTTC.

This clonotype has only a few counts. The CDR3: CSVGIGGEVGTF. The CDR3 nucleotides read TGCAGCGTTGGTATCGGGGGGGAGGTCGGCACCTTC. The rearrangement uses TRBV29-1 and TRBJ1-2; TRBD1 might be the D (5 bases). The germline gives CDR1 SQVTM, CDR2 ANQGSEA. V was cut by 4 bases and J by 13 bases, with 19 bases left in between. This CDR3 comprises 12 residues.

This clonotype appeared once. This CDR3 is CSVTEAPSSYEQYF. CDR3 sequence (DNA): TGCAGCGTGACGGAGGCGCCCAGCTCCTACGAGCAGTACTTC. The gene calls are TRBV29-1 and TRBJ2-7, with D tentatively TRBD2 (5 bases). V shed 6 bases and J shed 0 bases, with 15 bases lying between them. The length of the CDR3 is 14 residues. CDR1 is SQVTM, CDR2 ANQGSEA, per germline.

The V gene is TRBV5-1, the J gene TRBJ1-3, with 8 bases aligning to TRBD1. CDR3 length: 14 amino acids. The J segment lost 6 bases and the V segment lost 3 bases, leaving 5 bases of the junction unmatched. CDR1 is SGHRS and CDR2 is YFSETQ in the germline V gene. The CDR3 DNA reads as TGCGCCAGCAGCTCAGGACAGGGCGAAAACACCATATATTTT. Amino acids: CASSSGQGENTIYF.

The CDR3: CSASPGVVAGRYEQYF. The CDR3 nucleotides read TGCAGTGCTAGTCCCGGTGTGGTAGCGGGTCGTTACGAGCAGTACTTC. The J gene is TRBJ2-7, the V gene TRBV20-1; 7 bases agree with TRBD2. The CDR3 is 16 residues long. V trimming: 3 bases; J trimming: 4 bases; junction bases outside the gene matches: 15. Per germline, CDR1 DFQATT and CDR2 SNEGSKA (reference sequence).

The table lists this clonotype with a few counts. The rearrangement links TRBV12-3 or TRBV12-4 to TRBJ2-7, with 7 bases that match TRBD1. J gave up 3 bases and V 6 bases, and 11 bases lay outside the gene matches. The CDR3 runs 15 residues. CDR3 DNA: TGTGCCAGCAGCCCTCGGGACAGTCACTTCTACGAGCAGTACTTC. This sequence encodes CASSPRDSHFYEQYF.

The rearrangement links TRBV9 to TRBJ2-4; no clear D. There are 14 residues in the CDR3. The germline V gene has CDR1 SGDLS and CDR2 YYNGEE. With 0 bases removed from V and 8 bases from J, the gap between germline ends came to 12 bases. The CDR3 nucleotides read TGTGCCAGCAGCGTAGGGCCCGAGGCGGACATTCAGTACTTC. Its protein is CASSVGPEADIQYF.